This T cell receptor (beta chain) was sequenced for a study of radiation and T cells in renal cell carcinoma. Study overall: Nephrectomy followed 15 Gy stereotactic body radiation by 4 weeks. Study-wide findings and caveats: No pretreatment tumor biopsies were available for baseline clonotypes.

TCRdb's copy holds only in-frame clones and misses some; the assay was immunoSEQ multiplex PCR. The sample lists some 120,000 clones; around four fifths were seen once. The time point here: blood 2 weeks post-SBRT. Documented treatment: 15 Gy SBRT to primary tumor, nephrectomy 4 weeks later. With respect to this clone: Its antigen is as yet unknown.

The TCR sequence derives from an older woman with renal cell carcinoma. Sequenced material: blood, taken from a patient whose treatment included radiotherapy and nephrectomy.

CDR3 in amino acids: CASSVELAVQETQYF. CDR3 DNA sequence: TGTGCCAGCAGCGTAGAACTAGCGGTACAAGAGACCCAGTACTTC. The gene calls are TRBV9 and TRBJ2-5; 8 bases are a match to TRBD2. J gave up 2 bases and V 0 bases, and 3 bases lay outside the gene matches. The CDR3 runs to 15 residues. The V gene's germline CDR1 is SGDLS and CDR2 YYNGEE.